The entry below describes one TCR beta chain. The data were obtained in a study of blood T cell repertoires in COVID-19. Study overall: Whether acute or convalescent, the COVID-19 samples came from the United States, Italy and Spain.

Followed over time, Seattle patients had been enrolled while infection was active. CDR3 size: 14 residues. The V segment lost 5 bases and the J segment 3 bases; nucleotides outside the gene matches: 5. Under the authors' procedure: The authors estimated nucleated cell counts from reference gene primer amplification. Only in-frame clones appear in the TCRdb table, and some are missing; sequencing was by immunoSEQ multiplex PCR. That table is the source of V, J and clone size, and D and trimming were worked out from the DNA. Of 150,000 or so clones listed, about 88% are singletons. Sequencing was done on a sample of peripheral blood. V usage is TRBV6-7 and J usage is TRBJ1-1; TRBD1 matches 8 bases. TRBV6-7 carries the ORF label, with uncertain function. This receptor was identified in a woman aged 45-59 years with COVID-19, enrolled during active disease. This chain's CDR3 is CASSRQGYDTEAFF. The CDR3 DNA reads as TGTGCCAGCAGTCGACAGGGGTACGACACTGAAGCTTTCTTT.